This T cell receptor (beta chain) was captured by sequencing in a study of response to subunit inactivated influenza vaccine. Study-wide findings and caveats: Each seasonal flu vaccination may recruit only limited new T cells, authors suggested.

One entry per CDR3 protein results from TCRdb running MiXCR on the RT-PCR reads. The repertoire holds fewer than 350,000 distinct CDR3 sequences, with roughly a fifth as singletons. Germline V gene data show CDR1 as LGHDT and CDR2 as YNNKEL (reference sequence). The CDR3 extends over 21 amino acids. Germline trimming cut 0 bases from V and 7 bases from J; bases unmatched to any gene: 22. This clonotype was seen a handful of times. Its target is unknown. The chain carries TRBV3-1 and TRBJ2-1; TRBD2 aligns across 9 bases. The clonotype comes from a man aged 45 to 75 who received an inactivated influenza vaccine. The specimen comprised PBMCs from blood, sampled less than 22 months after vaccination. The CDR3 DNA follows: TGTGCCAGCAGCCAAGAAATAGGCCCCCGCCTAGCGGGACCACTAAGGAATGAGCAGTTCTTC. Translated, it gives CASSQEIGPRLAGPLRNEQFF.